This T cell receptor beta chain is drawn from a study of identical twins. Germline V gene sequence: CDR1 LGHDT, CDR2 YNNKEL (reference sequence). Trimming took off 4 bases at V and 3 bases at J, with 10 bases between the two ends. There are 13 residues in the CDR3. TCRdb processed the 5' RACE reads anew with MiXCR; each CDR3 protein has one entry. The table includes about 790,000 distinct CDR3 sequences, approximately 18% detected once. This sample was shared with a second study, whose subject was T cells expressing NK-cell markers. That source reports: The same clonotypes also predominated in the CD3+CD56-NKG2C+ fraction of several donors.

This clonotype was sampled from a woman younger than 35 in good health. Material: PBMCs. The chain couples TRBV3-1 to TRBJ2-7, with unresolved D. The DNA for the CDR3 is TGTGCCAGCAGCCGGACCTGGCTCTACGAGCAGTACTTC. It encodes CASSRTWLYEQYF.